This TCR beta chain is from a study of blood T cell repertoires in COVID-19. Looking at the study overall: Specimens from acute and convalescent COVID-19 originated in the United States, Italy and Spain.

As originally analysed: Scientists estimated how many nucleated cells there were by amplifying reference gene primers. The assay was immunoSEQ multiplex PCR, and TCRdb's table has in-frame clones only and misses some. V and J calls and clone size follow that table, whereas D and trimming were derived from the DNA. The repertoire has 95,000 to 100,000 clones, roughly 85% of them found once; the top ten carry 1.5% to 2%. Losses at the gene ends were 1 base for V and 5 bases for J; bases not matched to a gene: 12. This CDR3 comprises 17 residues. Germline lookup yields CDR1 KGHSH and CDR2 LQKENI. The chain has TRBV18 and TRBJ2-5, with 8 positions matching TRBD2. The sequence derives from a woman in her seventies with active or convalescent COVID-19. The sequenced sample consisted of peripheral blood. The DNA of the CDR3 is TGTGCCAGCTCACCACAGGGTTCGAGAGCGGGGGTCGAGACCCAGTACTTC. It yields the protein CASSPQGSRAGVETQYF. The full variable domain, its missing parts supplied by reference TRBV18 and TRBJ2-5, is NAGVMQNPRHLVRRRGQEARLRCSPMKGHSHVYWYRQLPEEGLKFMVYLQKENIIDESGMPKERFSAEFPKEGPSILRIQQVVRGDSAAYFCASSPQGSRAGVETQYFGPGTRLLVL.